The 22 T cell receptor beta chains below come from one sample, sequenced in a study of monozygotic twins with cystic fibrosis. Sequencing used immunoSEQ multiplex PCR; TCRdb keeps in-frame clones, though not all of them. The data contain around 20,000 clones, approximately 87% of them seen just once; the ten biggest clones take up approximately 1.3%. The sequencing sample was made of blood. The receptor source for this set is a woman in her thirties with cystic fibrosis.

V and J are TRBV2 and TRBJ2-3; D gene ambiguous. The V end lost 6 bases, the J end lost 10 bases, and 11 bases lay between the germline ends. Germline loops: CDR1 SNHLY, CDR2 FYNNEI. This CDR3 contains 11 residues. The CDR3 sequence is CASRDGLAQYF. CDR3 sequence (DNA): TGTGCCAGCAGGGACGGATTAGCGCAGTATTTT.

The rearrangement joins TRBV5-8 to TRBJ1-2, with a tentative D call TRBD1 (5 bases). Trimming shortened V by 2 bases and J by 5 bases, and 10 bases separated the two germline ends. The CDR3 sequence is 13 residues long. Germline V gene lookup returns CDR1 SGHTS and CDR2 YDEGEE. CDR3 DNA: TGTGCCAGCAGCTTAAGACAGATTTATGGCTACACCTTC. It codes for CASSLRQIYGYTF.

This chain links TRBV5-1 with TRBJ2-6; D is perhaps TRBD1 (7 bases). The germline CDR1 and CDR2 sequences are SGHRS and YFSETQ. CDR3 length: 16 amino acids. The ends were cut back, 1 base at V and 0 bases at J, with 8 bases in the middle. The CDR3: CASSLQGGSGANVLTF. The DNA for the CDR3 is TGCGCCAGCAGCTTGCAGGGGGGCTCTGGGGCCAACGTCCTGACTTTC.

This sequence joins TRBV4-3 and TRBJ1-2, with TRBD1 identical over 10 bases. The CDR3 covers 15 residues. Germline V gene lookup returns CDR1 LGHNA and CDR2 YSLEER. Unmatched junction bases numbered 10, after V lost 4 bases and J lost 8 bases. In DNA, the CDR3 is TGCGCCAGCAGCCGCCAGACCGGGACAGGGGAAGGCTACACCTTC. This sequence encodes CASSRQTGTGEGYTF.

The chain joins TRBV2 to TRBJ1-1; 7 positions agree with TRBD1. Germline assignment: CDR1 SNHLY and CDR2 FYNNEI. V shed 4 bases and J 5 bases; nucleotides not matched to a gene: 7. The CDR3 consists of 14 residues. As DNA, the CDR3 is TGTGCCAGCAGTGTTAGTCAGGGGGGGACTGAAGCTTTCTTT. Protein sequence: CASSVSQGGTEAFF.

The chain couples TRBV5-6 to TRBJ2-1; D may correspond to TRBD1 or TRBD2 (5 bases each). V was shortened by 4 bases and J by 8 bases, with 22 bases between the two germline ends. Germline V gene lookup returns CDR1 SGHDT and CDR2 YYEEEE. The CDR3 spans 16 residues. The DNA of the CDR3 is TGTGCCAGCAGCCTTCCCGGGGAACGGCAGGGCGATGAGCAGTTCTTC. Translated, it gives CASSLPGERQGDEQFF.

The chain joins TRBV4-3 to TRBJ2-7, with D possibly matching TRBD1 (5 bases). V was trimmed by 0 bases and J by 2 bases, leaving 17 bases between them. The CDR3 consists of 17 residues. CDR1 and CDR2 from the germline V gene are LGHNA and YSLEER. CDR3 nucleotide sequence: TGCGCCAGCAGCCAAGAGGTCGGTCTCGTAGGGGCCTACGAGCAGTACTTC. Protein: CASSQEVGLVGAYEQYF.

This chain joins TRBV30 and TRBJ2-3; 9 bases map to TRBD2. The V gene end was trimmed by 0 bases and the J gene end by 8 bases; junction bases not matched to a gene: 12. Germline loops: CDR1 GTSNPN, CDR2 SVGIG (reference sequence). CDR3 length: 16 residues. The CDR3 is CAWSVRGGGAVGTQYF. CDR3 nucleotide sequence: TGTGCCTGGAGTGTACGGGGCGGGGGGGCCGTAGGTACGCAGTATTTT.

The rearrangement joins TRBV6-5 to TRBJ1-2; D gene ambiguous. Trimming stripped 2 bases from V and 8 bases from J, with 9 bases between. The CDR3 totals 12 residues. Germline V gives CDR1 MNHEY, CDR2 SVGAGI. CDR3 region: CASSYGVSGYTF. The CDR3 coding sequence is TGTGCCAGCAGTTACGGCGTTTCGGGCTACACCTTC.

A remark on this clone: The junction shows a germline mismatch at one end, possibly a read error. In nucleotides, the CDR3 is TGTGCCAGCAGCGAAGAAGCGGAATTGCAGCCCCAGCATTTT. This sequence encodes CASSEEAELQPQHF. The chain combines TRBV6-1 with TRBJ1-5; the D is unclear. This CDR3 has 14 residues. Per the germline V gene, CDR1 is MNHNS and CDR2 is SASEGT.

V usage is TRBV14 and J usage is TRBJ1-1; a weak D match, TRBD1 (6 bases). V was cut by 3 bases and J by 7 bases, with 15 bases left in between. CDR1 and CDR2 (germline): SGHDN, FVKESK. The CDR3 is 14 residues long. The CDR3 reads CASSHRRGVGEAFF. CDR3 in DNA: TGTGCCAGCAGCCATAGAAGGGGGGTGGGTGAAGCTTTCTTT.

The rearrangement joins TRBV27 to TRBJ1-1; 7 bases match TRBD1. This CDR3 region has 13 residues. Per germline, CDR1 MNHEY and CDR2 SMNVEV (reference sequence). Trimming cost V 3 bases and J 10 bases; bases outside gene matches: 8. This chain's CDR3 is CASSFTRGRAAFF. Here the CDR3 DNA reads TGTGCCAGCAGTTTCACGAGGGGGCGAGCAGCTTTCTTT.

This clone was found a few times. CDR3 residues: CASSQATGINQPQHF. The CDR3 bases are TGCGCCAGCAGCCAGGCGACAGGGATCAATCAGCCCCAGCATTTT. This chain joins TRBV4-1 and TRBJ1-5; 7 bases fit TRBD1. The CDR3 length is 15 residues. The ends lost 3 bases at V and 3 bases at J; junction bases unmatched: 5. Germline CDR1 reads MGHRA; CDR2 reads YSYEKL.

This clone has only one observation. V usage is TRBV2 and J usage is TRBJ1-1, with 8 bases fitting TRBD1. The germline CDR1 and CDR2 sequences are SNHLY and FYNNEI. Trimming at V came to 4 bases and at J to 3 bases, leaving 7 bases not matched to a gene. This CDR3 has 15 amino acids. The CDR3 loop is CASSVSDREDTEAFF. CDR3 DNA sequence: TGTGCCAGCAGTGTTTCGGACAGGGAGGACACTGAAGCTTTCTTT.

This clone was seen a few times. This chain uses TRBV5-1 with TRBJ2-2; no definite D call. The germline gives CDR1 SGHRS, CDR2 YFSETQ. This CDR3 region has 14 residues. Trimming cost V 0 bases and J 1 base, with 4 bases left between them. In DNA form, the CDR3 reads TGCGCCAGCAGCTTGGGTCAGAACACCGGGGAGCTGTTTTTT. Translating it yields CASSLGQNTGELFF.

The chain combines TRBV7-9 with TRBJ1-1, with TRBD1 identical over 10 bases. Per germline, CDR1 SEHNR and CDR2 FQNEAQ (reference sequence). CDR3 length: 16 amino acids. V lost 1 base and J lost 5; bases outside the gene matches: 7. CDR3 sequence (DNA): TGTGCCAGCAGCTTAGGGAGACAGGGGGCCGGGACTGAAGCTTTCTTT. It specifies CASSLGRQGAGTEAFF.

J is TRBJ1-1 and V is TRBV2; the D gene is possibly TRBD1 (5 bases). The germline V and J ends were trimmed by 6 bases and 7 bases, with 9 bases remaining between them. Germline CDR1 is SNHLY and CDR2 is FYNNEI. The CDR3 has 11 amino acids. The DNA for the CDR3 is TGTGCCAGCAGGGACAACTATGAAGCTTTCTTT. It codes for CASRDNYEAFF.

The chain recombines TRBV5-4 with TRBJ1-3; TRBD1 might be the D (6 bases). The germline gives CDR1 SGHNT, CDR2 YYREEE (reference sequence). The length of the CDR3 is 14 residues. V lost 4 bases and J 4 bases, leaving 12 bases between the germline ends. CDR3 in DNA: TGTGCCAGCAGCGGCAGGGGATCCGGAAACACCATATATTTT. Translating gives CASSGRGSGNTIYF.

The chain combines TRBV13 with TRBJ2-7; TRBD1 matches 8 bases. This CDR3 is 16 amino acids long. Germline CDR1 and CDR2: PRHDT and FYEKMQ (reference sequence). With V trimmed by 5 bases and J by 1 base, 10 bases remained unmatched. CDR3: CASSLGGQDPSYEQYF. The CDR3 bases are TGTGCCAGCAGCCTCGGGGGACAGGACCCTTCCTACGAGCAGTACTTC.

The chain has TRBV2 and TRBJ1-4; 7 bases are shared with TRBD1. CDR1 and CDR2 from the germline V gene are SNHLY and FYNNEI. The trim removed 5 bases at V and 5 bases at J, leaving 5 bases unmatched. This CDR3 comprises 14 residues. CDR3 sequence (DNA): TGTGCCAGCAGTTTACAGGGGAAGAATGAAAAACTGTTTTTT. This encodes CASSLQGKNEKLFF. Drawing the rest from reference TRBV2 and TRBJ1-4, the complete variable domain is EPEVTQTPSHQVTQMGQEVILRCVPISNHLYFYWYRQILGQKVEFLVSFYNNEISEKSEIFDDQFSVERPDGSNFTLKIRSTKLEDSAMYFCASSLQGKNEKLFFGSGTQLSVL.

The rearrangement links TRBV9 to TRBJ2-3; D possibly matches TRBD1 or TRBD2 (5 bases each). Trimming removed 3 bases from V and 3 bases from J, with 14 bases in between. The germline CDR1 and CDR2 sequences are SGDLS and YYNGEE. This CDR3 has 15 residues. CDR3 sequence: CASSAAWGRTDTQYF. CDR3 bases: TGTGCCAGCAGCGCAGCGTGGGGGAGAACAGATACGCAGTATTTT.

The table lists this clone with a count of one. The chain carries TRBV5-8 and TRBJ1-2; TRBD1 matches at 7 bases. With V trimmed by 4 bases and J by 8 bases, 11 bases remained unmatched. The germline gives CDR1 SGHTS, CDR2 YDEGEE. The CDR3 extends over 14 amino acids. The DNA of the CDR3 is TGTGCCAGCAGCAGATGGGGCAGGGGGTTCGGCTACACCTTC. Protein product: CASSRWGRGFGYTF.